One and the same sample provided the 7 T cell receptor beta chains below, sequenced in a study of cytomegalovirus exposure and HLA in healthy donors. Here immunoSEQ multiplex PCR was the method, and the copy in TCRdb shows in-frame clones only, minus some. Here the sample spans under 150,000 clones, roughly 90% being singletons. The sample was PBMCs. The receptors originated from a woman under 30 in good health and CMV-seropositive.

V gene TRBV15 combines with J gene TRBJ2-7; 11 bases agree with TRBD1. CDR3 length: 15 residues. J lost 6 bases, V lost 0 bases, and 4 bases had no gene match. CDR1 and CDR2 (germline): LNHNV, YYDKDF (reference sequence). The CDR3 DNA reads as TGTGCCACCAGCAGAGACCGGACAGGGGGCGGCGAGCAGTACTTC. Protein sequence: CATSRDRTGGGEQYF.

V usage is TRBV5-1 and J usage is TRBJ2-7; the D gene is possibly TRBD1 (6 bases). There are 15 residues in the CDR3. Germline V CDR1 and CDR2: SGHRS, YFSETQ. V dropped 4 bases and J dropped 4 bases, with 18 bases sitting between them. The CDR3 DNA sequence: TGCGCCAGCAGCCGCCGGATCGACAGGAAGTACGAGCAGTACTTC. Translation: CASSRRIDRKYEQYF.

V usage is TRBV6-4 and J usage is TRBJ1-2, with 12 bases identical to TRBD1. V shed 6 bases, J shed 7 bases, and the junction held 18 bases outside the gene matches. The CDR3 spans 18 residues. Germline V CDR1 and CDR2: MRHNA, SNTAGT. Here the CDR3 reads CASSPSTGTGGAISGYTF. In DNA, the CDR3 is TGTGCCAGCAGCCCTTCAACCGGGACAGGGGGCGCAATCTCTGGCTACACCTTC.

The V call is TRBV6-5, the J call TRBJ2-7, with TRBD1 identical over 7 bases. Germline CDR1 is MNHEY and CDR2 is SVGAGI. The CDR3 sequence is 15 residues long. The junction had 9 bases not matched to a gene; V was cut back by 3 bases and J by 4 bases. CDR3 bases: TGTGCCAGCAGTTATTCGCCGGGACAGCAATACGAGCAGTACTTC. Amino acids: CASSYSPGQQYEQYF.

The chain couples TRBV9 to TRBJ2-2; 7 nucleotides align to TRBD1. CDR1 SGDLS and CDR2 YYNGEE come from the germline V gene. The CDR3 length is 15 residues. V shed 2 bases and J 5 bases; nucleotides not matched to a gene: 6. In nucleotides, the CDR3 is TGTGCCAGCAGCGTCCGGGACAGCCAAACCGGGGAGCTGTTTTTT. It yields the protein CASSVRDSQTGELFF.

The J gene is TRBJ1-1, the V gene TRBV7-9; D not resolved. Germline V gives CDR1 SEHNR, CDR2 FQNEAQ (reference sequence). V was pared by 3 bases and J by 6 bases, with 8 bases between. There are 12 residues in the CDR3. The CDR3 nucleotides are TGTGCCAGCAGCTTCGACACGGCTGAAGCTTTCTTT. The encoded protein is CASSFDTAEAFF.

J is TRBJ1-1 and V is TRBV2; D gene unclear. Per germline, CDR1 SNHLY and CDR2 FYNNEI. The CDR3 extends over 17 amino acids. V lost 6 bases, J lost 0 bases, and 20 bases lay in between. CDR3 sequence: CASRSKVPGVMNTEAFF. CDR3 nucleotides: TGTGCCAGCAGGTCGAAGGTACCGGGTGTGATGAACACTGAAGCTTTCTTT.